These T cell receptor beta chains were read from a single sample in a study of blood T cell repertoires in COVID-19. Method: immunoSEQ multiplex PCR; TCRdb's copy keeps in-frame clones and lacks some. The repertoire has 140,000 to 150,000 clones, 78% of them found once; the top ten carry approximately 6%. The sequenced material came from PBMCs or T cells enriched from blood (not recorded which). These TCRs come from a woman aged 50 to 65 who had recovered from COVID-19. Each CDR3 is given without its conserved first and last residue. A D gene is named only where the DNA matches it firmly.

d_call	v_call	j_call	cdr3_aa
TRBD1	TRBV19	TRBJ1-2	ASSRTGERYGYT
-	TRBV5-1	TRBJ2-7	ASSLSARSDEQY
-	TRBV27	TRBJ1-1	ASSLSGGWTTEAF
-	TRBV19	TRBJ1-4	ASSRGSATNEKLF
-	TRBV27	TRBJ1-2	ASGRTYGYT
TRBD2	TRBV7-3	TRBJ2-1	ASSFSLAGGLNEQF
TRBD2	TRBV7-6	TRBJ2-1	ASSVSGGAGDEQF
TRBD1	TRBV6-5	TRBJ1-2	ASSRLTGPGGYT
TRBD1	TRBV7-6	TRBJ1-1	ASSLATGGLNTEAF
TRBD2	TRBV9	TRBJ2-3	ASSPKIAGVFTDTQY
TRBD1	TRBV7-3	TRBJ1-1	ASSTRTGTLNTEAF
-	TRBV19	TRBJ1-1	ASSPFGAGRGATEAF
-	TRBV6-5	TRBJ1-3	ASSYSADNSGNTIY
-	TRBV19	TRBJ1-3	ASSIRRGSGNTIY